This T cell receptor (beta chain) was captured in a study of metastatic and nonmetastatic thyroid tumors. Overall study findings and caveats: Significantly higher TCR beta diversity was reportedly seen in malignant thyroid tumors than benign nodules, in blood and tumor.

Concerning this clone: What it binds is not known.

Germline CDR1 reads SGHNT; CDR2 reads YYREEE (reference sequence). With V trimmed by 0 bases and J by 0 bases, 8 bases remained unmatched. The CDR3 runs to 18 residues. Among the patients, none had received any treatment before thyroid surgery. In the original workflow: The authors used CDR3 differences across clinicopathological groups to build a distant-metastasis classifier for papillary thyroid cancer. TCRdb used MiXCR to call clones anew from the PCR reads. In this record, the V and J calls reflect TCRdb's handling and not the investigators' own analysis. The table includes approximately 28,000 clones, about 16% detected once.

This clonotype was sampled from a male donor with papillary thyroid cancer or a benign thyroid nodule (not recorded which). Some clones in this sample may be carry-over from other donors' samples. This chain connects TRBV5-4 to TRBJ2-3; the match to TRBD2 covers 9 bases. The sample taken for sequencing was blood. The CDR3 coding sequence is TGTGCCAGCAGCTTGGGGCTAGCGGGACCTTCTAGCACAGATACGCAGTATTTT. Residues: CASSLGLAGPSSTDTQYF.